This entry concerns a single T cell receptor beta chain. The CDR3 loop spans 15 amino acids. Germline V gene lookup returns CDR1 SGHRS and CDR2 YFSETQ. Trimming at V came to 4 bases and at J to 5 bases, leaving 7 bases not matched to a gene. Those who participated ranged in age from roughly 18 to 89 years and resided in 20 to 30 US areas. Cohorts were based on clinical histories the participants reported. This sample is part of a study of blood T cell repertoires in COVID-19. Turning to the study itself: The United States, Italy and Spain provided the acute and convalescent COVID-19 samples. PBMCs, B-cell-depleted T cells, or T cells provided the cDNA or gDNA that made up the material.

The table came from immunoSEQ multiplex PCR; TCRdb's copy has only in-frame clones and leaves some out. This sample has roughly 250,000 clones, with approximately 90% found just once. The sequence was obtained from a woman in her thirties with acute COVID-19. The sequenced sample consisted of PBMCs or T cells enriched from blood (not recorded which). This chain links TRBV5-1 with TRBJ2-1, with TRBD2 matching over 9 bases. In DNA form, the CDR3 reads TGCGCCAGCAGCCTGGGACTAGCAGTCCACAATGAGCAGTTCTTC. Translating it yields CASSLGLAVHNEQFF. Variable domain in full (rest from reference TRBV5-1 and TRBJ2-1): KAGVTQTPRYLIKTRGQQVTLSCSPISGHRSVSWYQQTPGQGLQFLFEYFSETQRNKGNFPGRFSGRQFSNSRSEMNVSTLELGDSALYLCASSLGLAVHNEQFFGPGTRLTVL.